The rows below give T cell receptor beta chains drawn from one sample of a study of cytomegalovirus exposure and HLA in healthy donors. Generated by immunoSEQ multiplex PCR, the TCRdb table keeps only in-frame clones and is missing some. Here the sample spans about 160,000 clones, 75% to 85% being singletons. Sample: PBMCs. The receptors derive from a woman in her forties or fifties in good health and CMV-seronegative. Both conserved end residues are part of each CDR3. The D gene is left open where the match is weak. A row's size may be missing; if present it is once, few, many or a size class.

j_call clone_size v_call d_call cdr3_nt cdr3_aa
TRBJ1-1 NA TRBV30 TRBD1 TGTGCCGGAAAAGACAGGGGGCCGGGTGAAGCTTTCTTT CAGKDRGPGEAFF
TRBJ2-2 NA TRBV11-2 TRBD2 TGTGCCAGCAGCCCGAGACTAGCGGGGGGGCCCGGGGAGCTGTTTTTT CASSPRLAGGPGELFF
TRBJ1-2 NA TRBV4-3 NA TGCGCCAGCAGACAGTACGCGGGGGCGCACTATGGCTACACCTTC CASRQYAGAHYGYTF
TRBJ2-2 NA TRBV4-2 NA TGTGCCAGCAGCCAAGCGTGGGCAGACAACACCGGGGAGCTGTTTTTT CASSQAWADNTGELFF
TRBJ2-1 NA TRBV7-6 NA TGTGCCAGCAGCTTAGAAATATACAATGAGCAGTTCTTC CASSLEIYNEQFF
TRBJ1-2 NA TRBV2 NA TGTGCTGCGGGACGATCGGACTATGGCTACACCTTC CAAGRSDYGYTF
TRBJ2-7 NA TRBV11-2 NA TGTGCCAGCAGCTGGGACACCTCCTACGAGCAGTACTTC CASSWDTSYEQYF
TRBJ2-1 once TRBV9 TRBD2 TGTGCCAGCAGCGTAGGGCCTAGCGGGAGCTCCTACAATGAGCAGTTCTTC CASSVGPSGSSYNEQFF
TRBJ1-2 NA TRBV7-2 NA TGTGCCAGCTCCCTGCGAAACTATGGCTACACCTTC CASSLRNYGYTF
TRBJ2-1 NA TRBV2 NA TGTGCCAGCAGTTCGGGACTCCCGCCCGAGGAGCAGTTCTTC CASSSGLPPEEQFF
TRBJ1-2 NA TRBV7-2 TRBD1 TGTGCCAGCAGCCCGGCCTGGACAGGGCACTATGGCTACACCTTC CASSPAWTGHYGYTF